The 5 T cell receptor beta chains presented below share a single source sample, sequenced in a study of T cells in Graves' hyperthyroidism and ophthalmopathy. Amplified TCR beta CDR3 regions derived from RNA transcripts. Carried out on the TCR CDR3, a first-round RT-PCR used the HTBI primer set. TCRdb re-called the multiplex PCR reads with MiXCR, one entry per CDR3 protein. This table holds about 350,000 distinct CDR3 sequences, roughly 14% found once. Material for sequencing was blood. The origin of the receptors is a woman in her twenties or thirties with Graves' hyperthyroidism.

This sequence joins TRBV20-1 and TRBJ2-3; 7 nucleotides line up with TRBD2. Losses at the gene ends were 1 base for V and 2 bases for J; bases not matched to a gene: 18. CDR3 length equals 19 residues. Per the germline V gene, CDR1 is DFQATT and CDR2 is SNEGSKA (reference sequence). The CDR3 spells CSARAWGFAPGTTTDTQYF. DNA for the CDR3: TGCAGTGCTAGAGCCTGGGGCTTTGCCCCCGGGACTACCACAGATACGCAGTATTTT.

This sequence joins TRBV6-1 and TRBJ2-2; 7 nucleotides line up with TRBD1. V lost 10 bases, J lost 4 bases, and 9 bases stayed unmatched. The CDR3 has 14 residues. Germline V gene sequence: CDR1 MNHNS, CDR2 SASEGT. The chain's CDR3 is CATGDRDRTGELFF. CDR3 nucleotides: TGTGCCACCGGCGACAGGGATCGCACCGGGGAGCTGTTTTTT.

This clonotype was counted many times. The CDR3 DNA sequence: TGTGCCAGCAGCTTAGATCTCCCGAGGATCAATGAGCAGTTCTTC. This translates into CASSLDLPRINEQFF. V is TRBV11-2 and J is TRBJ2-1, with D uncertain. The germline V and J ends were trimmed by 0 bases and 6 bases, with 12 bases remaining between them. The V gene's germline CDR1 is SGHAT and CDR2 FQNNGV. This CDR3 is 15 amino acids long.

This clonotype was detected many times. V is TRBV20-1 and J is TRBJ1-6; 9 positions match TRBD1. CDR3 length: 15 residues. The V segment lost 4 bases and the J segment 10 bases; nucleotides outside the gene matches: 11. Germline CDR1 DFQATT, CDR2 SNEGSKA (reference sequence). CDR3 DNA sequence: TGCAGTGCTATAGGGGGAGGACAGGGGAAGTCACCCCTCCACTTT. As protein: CSAIGGGQGKSPLHF.

This clonotype was counted many times. The chain couples TRBV6-1 to TRBJ2-3; TRBD1 matches 8 bases. The germline V gene encodes CDR1 MNHNS and CDR2 SASEGT. J gave up 4 bases and V 6 bases, and 9 bases lay outside the gene matches. This CDR3 has 15 residues. The CDR3, as DNA: TGTGCCAGCAGCACCGGGACAGGCATCGCAGATACGCAGTATTTT. This sequence encodes CASSTGTGIADTQYF.